This T cell receptor beta chain derives from a study of T-cell reconstitution after alpha-beta-depleted transplantation in children (dated by TCRdb to the mid-2010s). With respect to the entire study: T-cell immune reconstitution after TCRalphabeta/CD19-depleted allogeneic hematopoietic cell transplantation in children was quantitatively tracked in the study by means of TCR repertoire profiling.

The CDR3 runs 14 amino acids, cysteine and phenylalanine included. Here the CDR3 DNA is all that survives: 42 bases in frame from base 1. From the germline V gene, CDR1 is SGHVS and CDR2 is FQNEAQ. V gives up 3 bases and J gives up 9 bases, and the segment between their germline ends measures 15 bases. Library preparation employed PCR. Sequencing was carried out with an Illumina HiSeq 2500. Molecular barcoding was employed in the preparation of TCR libraries, with unique molecular identifiers being used to normalize TCRbeta repertoire quantification. In-frame beta chains were kept once TCRdb had trimmed the public reads at Q25 with fastp and called clones with MiXCR. Every distinct CDR3 protein forms one entry, paired with its most common genes and DNA. The sample table lists 190,000 or so distinct CDR3 sequences, 6% to 7% of them with a count of one. The ten largest clonotypes hold about 3% of the sample.

This clonotype was seen a few times. The specificity of this receptor is unknown. Base qualities are not provided; no much larger clone lies one nucleotide away. The sequence was obtained from a human donor who donated a stem cell graft to a child with Wiskott-Aldrich syndrome. Recombination connected TRBV7-8 to TRBJ2-1, with the D call perhaps TRBD1 or TRBD2, as 6 bases match in each case. Sequenced here: PBMCs from the stem cell graft donor, sampled from the stem cell graft. The CDR3 here reads CASSLGGRDTEQFF. The nucleotides read TGTGCCAGCAGCTTGGGGGGCCGGGACACTGAGCAGTTCTTC. Extended through the reference TRBV7-8 and TRBJ2-1 proteins, this CDR3 yields the full variable domain: GAGVSQSPRYKVAKRGQDVALRCDPISGHVSLFWYQQALGQGPEFLTYFQNEAQLDKSGLPSDRFFAERPEGSVSTLKIQRTQQEDSAVYLCASSLGGRDTEQFFGPGTRLTVL.